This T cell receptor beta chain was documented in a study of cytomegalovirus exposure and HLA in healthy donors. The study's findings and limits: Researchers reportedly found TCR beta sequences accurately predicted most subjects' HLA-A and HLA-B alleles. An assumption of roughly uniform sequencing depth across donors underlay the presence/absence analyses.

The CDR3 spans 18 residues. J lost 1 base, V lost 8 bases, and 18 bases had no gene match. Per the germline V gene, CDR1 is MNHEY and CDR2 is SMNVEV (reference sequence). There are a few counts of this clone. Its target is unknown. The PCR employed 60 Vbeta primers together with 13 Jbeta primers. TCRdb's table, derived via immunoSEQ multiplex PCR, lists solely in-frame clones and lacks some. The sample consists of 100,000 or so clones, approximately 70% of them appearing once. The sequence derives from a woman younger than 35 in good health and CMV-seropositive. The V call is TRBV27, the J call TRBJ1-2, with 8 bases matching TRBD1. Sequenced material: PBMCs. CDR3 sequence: CASCCSGQVFLVNYGYTF. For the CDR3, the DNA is TGTGCCAGCTGTTGCTCGGGACAGGTCTTCCTCGTTAACTATGGCTACACCTTC.